This T cell receptor beta chain was sequenced in a study of Ad26.COV2.S vaccination and SARS-CoV-2 variants. Findings of the study overall: People who got the vaccine or the placebo had similar non-spike TCR breadth. Vaccinees showed greater spike-specific TCR breadth than placebo recipients.

Assay: immunoSEQ multiplex PCR; the TCRdb copy retains only in-frame clones and omits some. The table records 350,000 to 400,000 clones, roughly nine tenths of them present only once. The CDR3 runs to 14 residues. Per germline, CDR1 WNHNN and CDR2 SYGVQD (reference sequence). The V end was cut by 9 bases, the J end by 4 bases, with 18 bases between. Treatment of the sample: roughly 18 received Ad26.COV2.S at low or high dose, single or two shots; several received placebo; per-sample allocation not given. Sampling occurred on day 63 after the first vaccine or placebo injection. About this clone itself: The target antigen is unknown.

The specimen comprised peripheral blood, sampled in a trial of Ad26.COV2.S vaccine versus placebo. The sequence derives from a person aged 18-60 years who received the Ad26.COV2.S COVID-19 vaccine or a placebo. J is TRBJ1-1 and V is TRBV10-1; maybe TRBD1 (5 bases). CDR3: CARRGGSKVTEAFF. Here the CDR3 DNA reads TGCGCCAGACGGGGGGGGTCCAAGGTCACTGAAGCTTTCTTT.